The rows below give T cell receptor beta chains drawn from one sample of a study of blood T cells in healthy people across ages. TCRdb reanalysed the 5' RACE reads using MiXCR and keeps one entry per CDR3 protein. The table records about 670,000 distinct CDR3 sequences, 45% to 60% of them present only once. Sequencing was done on a sample of blood. Receptors were obtained from a woman of 80 years or more in good health. CDR3s include the opening cysteine and the closing phenylalanine or tryptophan. A D gene is named only where the DNA matches it firmly. A row's size may be missing; if present it is once, few, many or a size class.

cdr3_aa	cdr3_nt	clone_size	d_call	v_call	j_call
CASSPRGEETQYF	TGTGCCAGCAGCCCGCGGGGTGAAGAGACCCAGTACTTC	.	.	TRBV7-9	TRBJ2-5
CACSLRGQTLTDTQYF	TGTGCCTGCAGCTTAAGAGGACAGACCCTCACAGATACGCAGTATTTT	few	.	TRBV13	TRBJ2-3
CASTGGRDEQYF	TGTGCCAGCACCGGGGGGAGGGATGAGCAGTACTTC	.	TRBD2	TRBV7-2	TRBJ2-7
CTTSSDRGPTNLYEQYF	TGTACCACCAGCTCCGACAGGGGTCCCACAAACTTATACGAGCAGTACTTC	.	TRBD1	TRBV15	TRBJ2-7
CVSSLVVSPVGEQFF	TGTGTCAGCAGCTTAGTAGTTAGCCCGGTCGGTGAGCAGTTCTTC	.	.	TRBV7-2	TRBJ2-1
CSAPTPTQYF	TGCAGTGCCCCGACACCAACCCAGTACTTC	.	.	TRBV20-1	TRBJ2-4
CASSPRRGFTDTQYF	TGTGCCAGCAGTCCACGTAGGGGGTTCACAGATACGCAGTATTTT	many	.	TRBV12-3/TRBV12-4	TRBJ2-3
CASPPGNTGELFF	TGTGCCAGCCCCCCGGGGAACACCGGGGAGCTGTTTTTT	few	.	TRBV7-9	TRBJ2-2
CSVVLEGQIENIQYF	TGCAGCGTTGTGTTAGAGGGACAGATAGAAAACATTCAGTACTTC	.	TRBD1	TRBV29-1	TRBJ2-4
CASSGSTGELFF	TGTGCCAGCAGTGGCAGCACCGGGGAGCTGTTTTTT	few	.	TRBV2	TRBJ2-2
CATSTRAVPYNEQFF	TGTGCCACCAGCACCCGGGCCGTCCCCTACAATGAGCAGTTCTTC	.	.	TRBV15	TRBJ2-1
CASSFVREGEKLFF	TGCGCCAGCAGCTTCGTCAGGGAGGGCGAAAAACTGTTTTTT	few	.	TRBV5-1	TRBJ1-4
CSALPRGGRTDTQYF	TGCAGTGCTTTACCGAGAGGGGGCCGCACAGATACGCAGTATTTT	.	TRBD1	TRBV20-1	TRBJ2-3
CASRRGQDLNQPQHF	TGTGCCAGCAGAAGGGGACAGGACCTCAATCAGCCCCAGCATTTT	.	TRBD1	TRBV27	TRBJ1-5
CASSLPSTSWDTQYF	TGTGCCAGCAGCCTTCCATCGACTAGCTGGGATACGCAGTATTTT	.	TRBD2	TRBV7-2	TRBJ2-3
CSARLPRAYQETQYF	TGCAGTGCTAGATTGCCGAGGGCATACCAAGAGACCCAGTACTTC	many	.	TRBV20-1	TRBJ2-5
CASRLAGDEQFF	TGTGCCAGCAGATTAGCAGGGGACGAGCAGTTCTTC	many	.	TRBV27	TRBJ2-1
CSARDPSKSNNEQFF	TGCAGTGCTAGAGATCCTAGTAAATCCAACAATGAGCAGTTCTTC	many	.	TRBV20-1	TRBJ2-1
CSARGSGSKETQYF	TGCAGCGCCCGAGGTAGCGGGAGCAAGGAGACCCAGTACTTC	once	TRBD2	TRBV29-1	TRBJ2-5
CASSANYGDTQYF	TGTGCCAGCAGCGCAAACTATGGGGATACGCAGTATTTT	.	.	TRBV7-8	TRBJ2-3
CASSYSKWGGHEQYF	TGTGCCAGCAGTTACTCGAAATGGGGGGGCCACGAGCAGTACTTC	.	.	TRBV6-5	TRBJ2-7
CASNQGLAGDRKWNTQYF	TGTGCCAGCAACCAGGGACTAGCGGGGGACCGGAAATGGAATACGCAGTATTTT	.	TRBD2	TRBV4-2	TRBJ2-3
CASSFGVSSYNEQFF	TGTGCCAGCAGCTTCGGTGTAAGCTCCTACAATGAGCAGTTCTTC	few	.	TRBV5-8	TRBJ2-1
CSFGQGIPQYF	TGCAGCTTTGGGCAGGGTATCCCGCAGTATTTT	.	.	TRBV29-1	TRBJ2-3
CSAWTGHEFF	TGCAGTGCTTGGACAGGGCATGAGTTCTTC	.	TRBD1	TRBV20-1	TRBJ2-1
CSVVGRGRQETQYF	TGCAGTGTAGTTGGGAGGGGGCGGCAAGAGACCCAGTACTTC	.	.	TRBV20-1	TRBJ2-5
CASSSTVPLHEQYF	TGTGCCAGCAGTTCGACAGTGCCCCTCCACGAGCAGTACTTC	many	.	TRBV12-3/TRBV12-4	TRBJ2-7
CASSLEPANYGYTF	TGCGCGAGCAGCTTGGAACCTGCGAACTATGGCTACACCTTC	.	.	TRBV5-1	TRBJ1-2
CAINPSFNTEAFF	TGTGCCATCAACCCCAGCTTTAACACTGAAGCTTTCTTT	.	.	TRBV10-3	TRBJ1-1
CASSSSTGWLTDTQYF	TGTGCCAGCAGCTCATCGACAGGGTGGCTCACAGATACGCAGTATTTT	.	TRBD1	TRBV11-2	TRBJ2-3
CASSLDLGLAGTGEQYF	TGTGCCAGCAGCCTCGACTTAGGACTGGCGGGAACGGGTGAGCAGTACTTC	few	.	TRBV13	TRBJ2-5